A selection of T cell receptor beta chains follows, all from one sample in a study of blood T cell repertoires in COVID-19. TCRdb keeps only in-frame clones here, not all; method: immunoSEQ multiplex PCR. The sample contains 150,000 to 200,000 clones, 79% of which appear only once. The sequenced material came from peripheral blood. Receptors were obtained from a man between 60 and 75 years old with active or convalescent COVID-19. The CDR3 runs from the conserved cysteine through the conserved F or W. The D gene is left open where the match is weak. The listing skips clone size in some rows; elsewhere it reads once, few, many or a size class.

d_call	clone_size	j_call	v_call	cdr3_aa	cdr3_nt
.	.	TRBJ1-1	TRBV10-3	CAIARGDSTEAFF	TGTGCCATCGCTCGGGGTGATAGCACTGAAGCTTTCTTT
TRBD2	.	TRBJ2-5	TRBV5-1	CASSTSGSIETQYF	TGCGCCAGCTCGACTAGCGGGAGCATAGAGACCCAGTACTTC
.	once	TRBJ2-5	TRBV6-5	CASTQGLGETQYF	TGTGCCAGCACTCAGGGACTGGGGGAGACCCAGTACTTC
TRBD1	.	TRBJ1-4	TRBV25-1	CASSGRGLRATNEKLFF	TGTGCCAGCAGTGGCAGGGGGCTACGAGCAACTAATGAAAAACTGTTTTTT
.	.	TRBJ2-1	TRBV27	CASSHTSTNEQFF	TGTGCCAGCAGTCACACTAGCACTAATGAGCAGTTCTTC
TRBD2	few	TRBJ2-5	TRBV5-6	CASSWGLGTSGEETQYF	TGTGCCAGCAGCTGGGGGTTGGGGACTAGCGGCGAGGAGACCCAGTACTTC
TRBD1	.	TRBJ1-1	TRBV9	CASSVAPTGMNTEAFF	TGTGCCAGCAGCGTAGCTCCGACAGGGATGAACACTGAAGCTTTCTTT
TRBD1	.	TRBJ2-5	TRBV7-2	CASSYRDRGETQYF	TGTGCCAGCAGCTACCGGGACAGGGGAGAGACCCAGTACTTC
TRBD2	.	TRBJ2-1	TRBV12-5	CASGLTGGYEQFF	TGTGCTAGTGGTTTGACGGGAGGCTATGAGCAGTTCTTC
.	few	TRBJ1-2	TRBV28	CASSLFSHTSIYGYTF	TGTGCCAGCAGTTTATTTTCCCACACATCAATATATGGCTACACCTTC
.	.	TRBJ1-1	TRBV19	CASSRQRNTEAFF	TGTGCCAGTAGTCGACAGAGGAACACTGAAGCTTTCTTT
TRBD2	.	TRBJ2-1	TRBV2	CASSVRLAGEESPYNEQFF	TGTGCCAGCAGTGTTAGACTAGCGGGAGAAGAGAGCCCTTACAATGAGCAGTTCTTC
TRBD1	.	TRBJ2-5	TRBV19	CASRNRGQMETQYF	TGTGCCAGTAGAAACAGGGGGCAAATGGAGACCCAGTACTTC
.	.	TRBJ2-7	TRBV5-6	CASSPTTVSYEQYF	TGTGCCAGCAGCCCGACAACAGTTTCTTACGAGCAGTACTTC
TRBD1	.	TRBJ2-6	TRBV11-3	CASSHGTGYGANVLTF	TGTGCCAGCAGCCACGGGACAGGGTACGGGGCCAACGTCCTGACTTTC
.	once	TRBJ2-1	TRBV19	CASSIGPVGEQFF	TGTGCCAGTAGTATAGGACCGGTCGGGGAGCAGTTCTTC
TRBD2	.	TRBJ2-2	TRBV7-2	CASKSGGRSTGELFF	TGTGCCAGCAAGTCCGGCGGGAGATCCACCGGGGAGCTGTTTTTT